A selection of T cell receptor beta chains follows, all from one sample in a study of CD8 T cells in Susac syndrome. TCRdb used MiXCR to reprocess the immunoSEQ multiplex PCR reads, holding one entry per CDR3 protein. The sample consists of 200,000 to 300,000 distinct CDR3 sequences, 95% to 97% of them appearing once. The source material was CD4+ T cells from PBMCs. The receptors come from a human donor with Susac syndrome. Each CDR3 is given with its conserved first and last residue. D genes are given only for firm matches. The listing skips clone size in some rows; elsewhere it reads once, few, many or a size class.

abundance: once; v_gene: TRBV5-1; len: 15; d_gene: TRBD2; j_gene: TRBJ2-7; CDR3aa: CASSSDGLAGYEQYF; CDR3nt: TGCGCCAGCAGCTCCGATGGACTAGCGGGGTACGAGCAGTACTTC
abundance: -; v_gene: TRBV5-4; len: 15; d_gene: TRBD1; j_gene: TRBJ1-3; CDR3aa: CASSPDRGEGNTIYF; CDR3nt: TGTGCCAGCAGCCCGGACAGGGGGGAGGGAAACACCATATATTTT
abundance: -; v_gene: TRBV29-1; len: 15; d_gene: -; j_gene: TRBJ2-1; CDR3aa: CSVEGTAISYNEQFF; CDR3nt: TGCAGCGTTGAAGGAACTGCAATCTCCTACAATGAGCAGTTCTTC
abundance: -; v_gene: TRBV14; len: 14; d_gene: -; j_gene: TRBJ2-5; CDR3aa: CASSQRAGEETQYF; CDR3nt: TGTGCCAGCAGCCAAAGGGCAGGGGAAGAGACCCAGTACTTC
abundance: -; v_gene: TRBV29-1; len: 11; d_gene: -; j_gene: TRBJ2-3; CDR3aa: CSVVSTDTQYF; CDR3nt: TGCAGCGTTGTATCCACAGATACGCAGTATTTT
abundance: few; v_gene: TRBV7-2; len: 12; d_gene: TRBD1; j_gene: TRBJ2-7; CDR3aa: CASSSQGNEQYF; CDR3nt: TGTGCCAGCAGCTCACAGGGGAACGAGCAGTACTTC
abundance: -; v_gene: TRBV29-1; len: 19; d_gene: -; j_gene: TRBJ2-1; CDR3aa: CSVGVELLAAGLLVNEQFF; CDR3nt: TGCAGCGTTGGAGTGGAGTTGCTTGCGGCTGGTTTATTAGTCAATGAGCAGTTCTTC
abundance: once; v_gene: TRBV5-4; len: 15; d_gene: -; j_gene: TRBJ2-3; CDR3aa: CASSLVAGRTDTQYF; CDR3nt: TGTGCCAGCAGCTTGGTGGCGGGTCGCACAGATACGCAGTATTTT
abundance: -; v_gene: TRBV3-1; len: 13; d_gene: -; j_gene: TRBJ2-7; CDR3aa: CASSQRRDYEQYF; CDR3nt: TGTGCCAGCAGCCAAAGGAGGGACTACGAGCAGTACTTC
abundance: -; v_gene: TRBV27; len: 15; d_gene: TRBD1; j_gene: TRBJ2-4; CDR3aa: CASSLTDRGPGIQYF; CDR3nt: TGTGCCAGCAGTTTAACGGACAGGGGGCCGGGCATTCAGTACTTC
abundance: -; v_gene: TRBV29-1; len: 12; d_gene: -; j_gene: TRBJ1-1; CDR3aa: CSVMWGGTEAFF; CDR3nt: TGCAGCGTTATGTGGGGGGGAACTGAAGCTTTCTTT
abundance: -; v_gene: TRBV12-3/TRBV12-4; len: 15; d_gene: TRBD2; j_gene: TRBJ2-1; CDR3aa: CASSLVAGTGDEQFF; CDR3nt: TGTGCCAGCAGTTTAGTAGCGGGAACCGGGGATGAGCAGTTCTTC
abundance: -; v_gene: TRBV4-1; len: 15; d_gene: -; j_gene: TRBJ1-5; CDR3aa: CASSQDLSHQQPQHF; CDR3nt: TGCGCCAGCAGCCAAGATCTAAGCCACCAACAGCCCCAGCATTTT
abundance: -; v_gene: TRBV20-1; len: 15; d_gene: TRBD1; j_gene: TRBJ1-2; CDR3aa: CSAREGVGQSYGYTF; CDR3nt: TGCAGTGCTAGAGAGGGTGTGGGACAGAGCTATGGCTACACCTTC
abundance: -; v_gene: TRBV9; len: 13; d_gene: -; j_gene: TRBJ1-2; CDR3aa: CASSVGRAQGYTF; CDR3nt: TGTGCCAGCAGCGTGGGGAGAGCTCAGGGCTACACCTTC
abundance: -; v_gene: TRBV18; len: 15; d_gene: -; j_gene: TRBJ1-2; CDR3aa: CASSDYETGTDGYTF; CDR3nt: TGTGCCAGCTCCGATTACGAGACCGGGACGGATGGCTACACCTTC
abundance: -; v_gene: TRBV21-1; len: 14; d_gene: -; j_gene: TRBJ2-2; CDR3aa: CASRQGMNTGELFF; CDR3nt: TGTGCCAGCAGACAGGGTATGAACACCGGGGAGCTGTTTTTT
abundance: -; v_gene: TRBV7-6; len: 13; d_gene: TRBD1; j_gene: TRBJ1-3; CDR3aa: CASSPGQGNTIYF; CDR3nt: TGTGCCAGCAGCCCGGGACAGGGAAACACCATATATTTT
abundance: -; v_gene: TRBV20-1; len: 17; d_gene: TRBD1; j_gene: TRBJ2-3; CDR3aa: CSAPNPAGQGVTDTQYF; CDR3nt: TGCAGTGCTCCGAACCCCGCCGGACAGGGGGTAACAGATACGCAGTATTTT
abundance: -; v_gene: TRBV7-9; len: 14; d_gene: -; j_gene: TRBJ2-7; CDR3aa: CASSPFGLAYEQYF; CDR3nt: TGTGCCAGCAGCCCTTTTGGACTGGCCTACGAGCAGTACTTC
abundance: -; v_gene: TRBV6-2/TRBV6-3; len: 14; d_gene: -; j_gene: TRBJ2-2; CDR3aa: CASRATGNTGELFF; CDR3nt: TGTGCCAGCAGAGCGACAGGAAACACCGGGGAGCTGTTTTTT
abundance: -; v_gene: TRBV7-3; len: 14; d_gene: TRBD1; j_gene: TRBJ2-1; CDR3aa: CASSPARDRGLQFF; CDR3nt: TGTGCCAGCAGCCCCGCAAGGGACAGAGGGCTGCAGTTCTTC
abundance: -; v_gene: TRBV2; len: 14; d_gene: TRBD2; j_gene: TRBJ2-1; CDR3aa: CASRRREYNNEQFF; CDR3nt: TGTGCCAGCAGAAGGCGGGAGTACAACAATGAGCAGTTCTTC
abundance: -; v_gene: TRBV20-1; len: 15; d_gene: -; j_gene: TRBJ2-1; CDR3aa: CSAIEGHGFYNEQFF; CDR3nt: TGCAGTGCTATTGAGGGACATGGTTTCTACAATGAGCAGTTCTTC
abundance: -; v_gene: TRBV5-6; len: 15; d_gene: -; j_gene: TRBJ2-5; CDR3aa: CASSPSGRVGETQYF; CDR3nt: TGTGCCAGCAGCCCGAGTGGCAGGGTGGGGGAGACCCAGTACTTC
abundance: -; v_gene: TRBV4-1; len: 18; d_gene: TRBD2; j_gene: TRBJ2-3; CDR3aa: CASSQEGHSGRGTDTQYF; CDR3nt: TGCGCCAGCAGCCAAGAGGGTCACAGCGGGAGGGGCACAGATACGCAGTATTTT
abundance: once; v_gene: TRBV29-1; len: 12; d_gene: -; j_gene: TRBJ2-7; CDR3aa: CSVGRTSYEQYF; CDR3nt: TGCAGCGTTGGCAGGACCTCCTACGAGCAGTACTTC
abundance: once; v_gene: TRBV9; len: 14; d_gene: -; j_gene: TRBJ1-5; CDR3aa: CASSAQGHNQPQHF; CDR3nt: TGTGCCAGCAGTGCCCAGGGGCACAATCAGCCCCAGCATTTT
abundance: -; v_gene: TRBV29-1; len: 14; d_gene: TRBD1; j_gene: TRBJ1-1; CDR3aa: CSGGQLHANTEAFF; CDR3nt: TGCAGCGGGGGACAGCTCCATGCGAACACTGAAGCTTTCTTT
abundance: -; v_gene: TRBV5-1; len: 14; d_gene: -; j_gene: TRBJ2-3; CDR3aa: CATSPLPSTDTQYF; CDR3nt: TGCGCCACCAGCCCTCTTCCCAGCACAGATACGCAGTATTTT
abundance: -; v_gene: TRBV29-1; len: 10; d_gene: -; j_gene: TRBJ2-3; CDR3aa: CSVAIGTQYF; CDR3nt: TGCAGCGTTGCCATCGGAACGCAGTATTTT
abundance: -; v_gene: TRBV7-6; len: 15; d_gene: TRBD1; j_gene: TRBJ1-2; CDR3aa: CASSPGQGTNYGYTF; CDR3nt: TGTGCCAGCAGCCCTGGACAGGGTACTAACTATGGCTACACCTTC
abundance: -; v_gene: TRBV20-1; len: 14; d_gene: TRBD1; j_gene: TRBJ1-1; CDR3aa: CSASSEGAWTEAFF; CDR3nt: TGCAGTGCTAGCTCGGAGGGGGCTTGGACTGAAGCTTTCTTT
abundance: -; v_gene: TRBV7-3; len: 15; d_gene: -; j_gene: TRBJ2-7; CDR3aa: CASSPHSRDLGRKYF; CDR3nt: TGTGCCAGCAGCCCCCACTCCAGGGACTTGGGACGTAAGTACTTC
abundance: -; v_gene: TRBV27; len: 14; d_gene: -; j_gene: TRBJ2-7; CDR3aa: CASSFPTNSYEQYF; CDR3nt: TGTGCCAGCAGTTTCCCGACAAACTCCTACGAGCAGTACTTC
abundance: -; v_gene: TRBV19; len: 14; d_gene: TRBD1; j_gene: TRBJ2-1; CDR3aa: CASSRTGVIDEQFF; CDR3nt: TGTGCCAGTAGTAGGACAGGGGTGATCGATGAGCAGTTCTTC
abundance: -; v_gene: TRBV29-1; len: 13; d_gene: TRBD1; j_gene: TRBJ2-4; CDR3aa: CSVDRQGVNIQYF; CDR3nt: TGCAGCGTTGACCGGCAGGGGGTAAACATTCAGTACTTC
abundance: -; v_gene: TRBV15; len: 15; d_gene: TRBD1; j_gene: TRBJ2-1; CDR3aa: CATSRVGTGPNEQFF; CDR3nt: TGTGCCACCAGCAGAGTAGGGACAGGGCCGAATGAGCAGTTCTTC
abundance: -; v_gene: TRBV27; len: 14; d_gene: -; j_gene: TRBJ2-7; CDR3aa: CASSSPTSPYEQYF; CDR3nt: TGTGCCAGCAGTTCCCCCACTAGCCCCTACGAGCAGTACTTC
abundance: -; v_gene: TRBV20-1; len: 13; d_gene: TRBD2; j_gene: TRBJ2-5; CDR3aa: CSATAGVGETQYF; CDR3nt: TGCAGTGCTACAGCGGGAGTAGGGGAGACCCAGTACTTC
abundance: -; v_gene: TRBV5-1; len: 11; d_gene: -; j_gene: TRBJ2-1; CDR3aa: CASSQDREQFF; CDR3nt: TGCGCCAGCAGCCAGGACCGTGAGCAGTTCTTC
abundance: -; v_gene: TRBV10-3; len: 12; d_gene: -; j_gene: TRBJ2-5; CDR3aa: CAGRGQRETQYF; CDR3nt: TGTGCCGGAAGGGGACAAAGGGAGACCCAGTACTTC
abundance: once; v_gene: TRBV12-3/TRBV12-4; len: 12; d_gene: -; j_gene: TRBJ1-5; CDR3aa: CASSLTVAPQHF; CDR3nt: TGTGCCAGCAGCCTGACAGTGGCGCCCCAGCATTTT
abundance: -; v_gene: TRBV3-1; len: 17; d_gene: TRBD1; j_gene: TRBJ2-5; CDR3aa: CASSQDLTGGFQETQYF; CDR3nt: TGTGCCAGCAGCCAAGATCTGACAGGGGGCTTCCAAGAGACCCAGTACTTC
abundance: -; v_gene: TRBV7-9; len: 15; d_gene: TRBD1; j_gene: TRBJ2-7; CDR3aa: CASNQIGTGDAEQYF; CDR3nt: TGTGCCAGCAACCAAATTGGGACAGGGGACGCCGAGCAGTACTTC
abundance: once; v_gene: TRBV14; len: 11; d_gene: -; j_gene: TRBJ1-1; CDR3aa: CASSGLTEAFF; CDR3nt: TGTGCCAGCAGCGGCTTAACGGAAGCTTTCTTT
abundance: -; v_gene: TRBV30; len: 15; d_gene: -; j_gene: TRBJ1-1; CDR3aa: CAWSAPPRVDTEAFF; CDR3nt: TGTGCCTGGAGCGCACCGCCAAGGGTCGACACTGAAGCTTTCTTT
abundance: -; v_gene: TRBV4-1; len: 18; d_gene: -; j_gene: TRBJ2-4; CDR3aa: CASSQDSQALLAKNIQYF; CDR3nt: TGCGCCAGCAGCCAAGACAGCCAGGCCCTACTAGCCAAAAACATTCAGTACTTC
abundance: -; v_gene: TRBV20-1; len: 12; d_gene: -; j_gene: TRBJ2-7; CDR3aa: CSATTGIYEQYF; CDR3nt: TGCAGTGCCACGACAGGAATCTACGAGCAGTACTTC
abundance: -; v_gene: TRBV7-3; len: 13; d_gene: -; j_gene: TRBJ1-2; CDR3aa: CASSFVGHGGYTF; CDR3nt: TGTGCCAGCAGCTTCGTAGGACACGGTGGCTACACCTTC
abundance: -; v_gene: TRBV5-6; len: 14; d_gene: -; j_gene: TRBJ2-2; CDR3aa: CASSLTGYTGELFF; CDR3nt: TGTGCCAGCAGCTTGACGGGGTACACCGGGGAGCTGTTTTTT
abundance: -; v_gene: TRBV21-1; len: 13; d_gene: -; j_gene: TRBJ1-2; CDR3aa: CASSTWTGAGYTF; CDR3nt: TGTGCCAGCAGCACATGGACAGGAGCGGGCTACACCTTC
abundance: -; v_gene: TRBV29-1; len: 15; d_gene: -; j_gene: TRBJ1-1; CDR3aa: CSVERGGPLNTEAFF; CDR3nt: TGCAGCGTTGAACGGGGGGGTCCCCTGAACACTGAAGCTTTCTTT
abundance: -; v_gene: TRBV7-2; len: 15; d_gene: -; j_gene: TRBJ2-1; CDR3aa: CASSQRHRENNEQFF; CDR3nt: TGTGCCAGCAGCCAGCGGCACAGGGAAAACAATGAGCAGTTCTTC
abundance: -; v_gene: TRBV24-1; len: 16; d_gene: TRBD2; j_gene: TRBJ2-3; CDR3aa: CATSDPGTSGTDTQYF; CDR3nt: TGTGCCACCAGTGACCCCGGGACTAGCGGGACAGATACGCAGTATTTT
abundance: -; v_gene: TRBV3-1; len: 14; d_gene: TRBD2; j_gene: TRBJ2-7; CDR3aa: CASSQTSGKVEQYF; CDR3nt: TGTGCCAGCAGCCAAACTAGCGGGAAGGTCGAGCAGTACTTC
abundance: -; v_gene: TRBV20-1; len: 13; d_gene: -; j_gene: TRBJ1-1; CDR3aa: CSARGGLNTEAFF; CDR3nt: TGCAGTGCTAGGGGGGGGTTGAACACTGAAGCTTTCTTT
abundance: -; v_gene: TRBV20-1; len: 8; d_gene: -; j_gene: TRBJ1-2; CDR3aa: CSANGYTF; CDR3nt: TGCAGTGCTAACGGCTACACCTTC